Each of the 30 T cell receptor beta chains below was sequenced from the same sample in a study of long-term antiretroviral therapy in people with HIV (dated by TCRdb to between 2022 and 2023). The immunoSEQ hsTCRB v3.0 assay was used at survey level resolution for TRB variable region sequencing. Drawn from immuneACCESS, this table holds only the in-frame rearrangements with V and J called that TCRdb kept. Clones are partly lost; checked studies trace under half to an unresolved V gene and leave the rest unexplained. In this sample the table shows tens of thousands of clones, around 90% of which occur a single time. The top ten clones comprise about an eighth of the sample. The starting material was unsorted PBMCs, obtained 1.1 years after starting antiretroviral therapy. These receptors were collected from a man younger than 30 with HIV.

CDR3 nucleotides: TGTGCCAGCAGTGAACAGGGGGATGGCTACACCTTC. It translates to CASSEQGDGYTF. This chain joins TRBV2 and TRBJ1-2; 7 bases line up with TRBD1. V lost 2 bases to trimming and J lost 6 bases; unmatched junction nucleotides: 0. The CDR3 totals 12 residues. Germline-derived CDR1 and CDR2 are SNHLY and FYNNEI.

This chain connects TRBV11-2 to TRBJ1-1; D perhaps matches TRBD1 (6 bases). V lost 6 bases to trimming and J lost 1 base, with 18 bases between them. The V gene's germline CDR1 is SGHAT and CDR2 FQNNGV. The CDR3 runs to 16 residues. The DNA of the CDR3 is TGTGCCAGCAGGTCAGGAAGGGGGAAGGCGAACACTGAAGCTTTCTTT. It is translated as CASRSGRGKANTEAFF. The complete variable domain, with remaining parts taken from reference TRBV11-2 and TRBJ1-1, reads EAGVAQSPRYKIIEKRQSVAFWCNPISGHATLYWYQQILGQGPKLLIQFQNNGVVDDSQLPKDRFSAERLKGVDSTLKIQPAKLEDSAVYLCASRSGRGKANTEAFFGQGTRLTVV.

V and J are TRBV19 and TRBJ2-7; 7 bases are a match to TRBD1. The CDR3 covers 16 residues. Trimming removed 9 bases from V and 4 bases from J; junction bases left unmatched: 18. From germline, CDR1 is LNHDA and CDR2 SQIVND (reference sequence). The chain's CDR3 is CASSPALLGGLYEQYF. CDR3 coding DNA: TGTGCCAGCTCCCCAGCATTACTAGGGGGCTTGTACGAGCAGTACTTC.

The chain's CDR3 is CASSLGTNEQFF. The CDR3 DNA follows: TGTGCCAGCAGCCTCGGGACAAATGAGCAGTTCTTC. The genes are TRBV11-2 and TRBJ2-1, with D tentatively TRBD1 (6 bases). This CDR3 contains 12 residues. The V gene's germline CDR1 is SGHAT and CDR2 FQNNGV. V lost 5 bases and J lost 7, with 9 bases in between.

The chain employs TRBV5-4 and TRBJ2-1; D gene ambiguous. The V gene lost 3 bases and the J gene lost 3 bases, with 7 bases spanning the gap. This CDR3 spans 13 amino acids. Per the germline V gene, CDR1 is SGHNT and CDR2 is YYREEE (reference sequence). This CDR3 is CASSSGLYNEQFF. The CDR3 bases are TGTGCCAGCAGCTCGGGCCTCTACAATGAGCAGTTCTTC.

The chain's CDR3 is CASSYSGQETQYF. The CDR3 coding sequence is TGTGCCAGCAGTTACTCTGGACAAGAGACCCAGTACTTC. The genes are TRBV6-5 and TRBJ2-5, with D unclear. The CDR3 loop spans 13 amino acids. Germline-derived CDR1 and CDR2 are MNHEY and SVGAGI. V lost 0 bases and J lost 2, with 4 bases in between.

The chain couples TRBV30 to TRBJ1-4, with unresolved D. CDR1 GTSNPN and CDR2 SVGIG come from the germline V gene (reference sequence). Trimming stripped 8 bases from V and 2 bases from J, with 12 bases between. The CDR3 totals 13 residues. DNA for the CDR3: TGTGCCCAGCAGGCAAGGACTAATGAAAAACTGTTTTTT. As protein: CAQQARTNEKLFF.

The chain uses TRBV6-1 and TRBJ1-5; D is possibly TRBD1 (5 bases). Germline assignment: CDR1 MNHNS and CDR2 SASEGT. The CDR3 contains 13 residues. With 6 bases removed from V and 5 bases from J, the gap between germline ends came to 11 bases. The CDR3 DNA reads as TGTGCCAGCAGATGGGGGGGAGATCAGCCCCAGCATTTT. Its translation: CASRWGGDQPQHF.

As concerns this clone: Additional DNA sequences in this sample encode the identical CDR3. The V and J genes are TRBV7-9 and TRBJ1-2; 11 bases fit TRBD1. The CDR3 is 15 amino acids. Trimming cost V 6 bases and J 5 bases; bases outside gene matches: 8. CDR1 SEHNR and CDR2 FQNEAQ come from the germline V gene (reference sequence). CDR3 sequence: CASSAGQGAFYGYTF. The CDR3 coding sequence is TGTGCCAGCAGTGCCGGACAGGGGGCGTTTTATGGCTACACCTTC. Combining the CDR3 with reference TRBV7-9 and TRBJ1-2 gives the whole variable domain DTGVSQNPRHKITKRGQNVTFRCDPISEHNRLYWYRQTLGQGPEFLTYFQNEAQLEKSRLLSDRFSAERPKGSFSTLEIQRTEQGDSAMYLCASSAGQGAFYGYTFGSGTRLTVV.

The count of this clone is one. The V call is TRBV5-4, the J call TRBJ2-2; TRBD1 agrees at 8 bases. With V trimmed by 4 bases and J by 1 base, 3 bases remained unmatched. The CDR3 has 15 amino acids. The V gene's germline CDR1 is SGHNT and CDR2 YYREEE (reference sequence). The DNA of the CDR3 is TGTGCCAGCAGCGCCGGGACAGGGAACACCGGGGAGCTGTTTTTT. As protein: CASSAGTGNTGELFF.

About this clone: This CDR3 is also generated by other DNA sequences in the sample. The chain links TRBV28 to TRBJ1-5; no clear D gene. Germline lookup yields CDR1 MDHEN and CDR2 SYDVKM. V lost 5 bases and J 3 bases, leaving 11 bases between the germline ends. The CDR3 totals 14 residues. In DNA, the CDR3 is TGTGCCAGCAGTGGACCGTCTTCCAATCAGCCCCAGCATTTT. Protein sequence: CASSGPSSNQPQHF.

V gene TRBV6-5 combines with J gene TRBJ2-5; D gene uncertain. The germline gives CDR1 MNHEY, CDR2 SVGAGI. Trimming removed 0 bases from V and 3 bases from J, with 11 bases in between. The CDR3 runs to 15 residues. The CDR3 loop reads CASSYSAVYEETQYF. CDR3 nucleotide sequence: TGTGCCAGCAGTTACTCTGCAGTTTACGAAGAGACCCAGTACTTC.

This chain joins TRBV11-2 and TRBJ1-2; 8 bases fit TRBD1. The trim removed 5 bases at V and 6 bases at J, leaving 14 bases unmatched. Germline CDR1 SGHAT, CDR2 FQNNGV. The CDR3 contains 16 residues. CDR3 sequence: CASSRAGQGRRDGYTF. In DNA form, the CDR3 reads TGTGCCAGCAGCCGAGCCGGACAGGGCAGAAGGGATGGCTACACCTTC.

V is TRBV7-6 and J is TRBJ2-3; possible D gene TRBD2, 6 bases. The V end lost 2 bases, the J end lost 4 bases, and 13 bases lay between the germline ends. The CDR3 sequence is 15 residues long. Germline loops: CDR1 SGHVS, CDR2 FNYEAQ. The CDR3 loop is CASSLTGAGSDTQYF. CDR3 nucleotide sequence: TGTGCCAGCAGCTTAACGGGAGCGGGTTCAGATACGCAGTATTTT.

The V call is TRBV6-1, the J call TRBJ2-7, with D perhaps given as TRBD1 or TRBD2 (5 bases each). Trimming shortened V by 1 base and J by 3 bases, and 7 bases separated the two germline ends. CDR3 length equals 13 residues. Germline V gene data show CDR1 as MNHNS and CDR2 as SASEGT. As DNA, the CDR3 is TGTGCCAGCAGTGAAGGGGGGATCTACGAGCAGTACTTC. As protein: CASSEGGIYEQYF.

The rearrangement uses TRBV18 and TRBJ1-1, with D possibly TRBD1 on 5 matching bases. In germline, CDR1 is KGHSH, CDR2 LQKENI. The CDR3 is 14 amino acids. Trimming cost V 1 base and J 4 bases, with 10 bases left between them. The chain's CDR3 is CASSPRDGGTEAFF. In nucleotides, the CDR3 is TGTGCCAGCTCACCACGGGACGGAGGCACTGAAGCTTTCTTT.

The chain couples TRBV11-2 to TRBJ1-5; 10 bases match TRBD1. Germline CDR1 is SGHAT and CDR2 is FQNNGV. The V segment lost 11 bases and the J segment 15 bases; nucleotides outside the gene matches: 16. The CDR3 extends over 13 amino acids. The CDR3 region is CARVGDRGPLVHF. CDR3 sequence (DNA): TGTGCCCGGGTAGGGGACAGGGGCCCCTTAGTGCATTTT.

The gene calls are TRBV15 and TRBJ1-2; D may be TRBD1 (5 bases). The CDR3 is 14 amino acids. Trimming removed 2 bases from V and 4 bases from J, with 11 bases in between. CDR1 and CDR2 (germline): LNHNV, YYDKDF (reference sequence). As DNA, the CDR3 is TGTGCCACCAGCAGACCTGACAGCCCCTATGGCTACACCTTC. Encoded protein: CATSRPDSPYGYTF.

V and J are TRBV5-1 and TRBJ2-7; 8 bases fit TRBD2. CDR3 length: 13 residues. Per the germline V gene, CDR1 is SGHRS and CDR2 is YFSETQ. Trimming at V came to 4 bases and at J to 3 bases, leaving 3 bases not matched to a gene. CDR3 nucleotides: TGCGCCAGCAGCGTAGCGGGGAACTACGAGCAGTACTTC. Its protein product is CASSVAGNYEQYF.

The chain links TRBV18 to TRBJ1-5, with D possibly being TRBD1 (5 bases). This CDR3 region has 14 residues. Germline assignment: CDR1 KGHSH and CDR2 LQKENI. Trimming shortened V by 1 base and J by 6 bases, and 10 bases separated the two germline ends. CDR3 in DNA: TGTGCCAGCTCACCACGACAGAGAATTCAGCCCCAGCATTTT. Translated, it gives CASSPRQRIQPQHF.

The CDR3 nucleotides are TGTGCCAGCTCACCTCCCGGGACAGCTAAAGAGACCCAGTACTTC. Amino acid sequence: CASSPPGTAKETQYF. The gene calls are TRBV18 and TRBJ2-5; the match to TRBD1 covers 7 bases. The CDR3 is 15 residues long. Germline trimming cut 3 bases from V and 3 bases from J; bases unmatched to any gene: 7. Germline V gene lookup returns CDR1 KGHSH and CDR2 LQKENI.

For the CDR3, the DNA is TGTGCCTGGAGTGTACCTCCCCAGGGGCGGAGGGCTTTCTTT. Residues: CAWSVPPQGRRAFF. The chain joins TRBV30 to TRBJ1-1, with D possibly TRBD1 on 6 matching bases. This CDR3 comprises 14 residues. The V and J ends lost 0 bases and 11 bases respectively, with 19 bases between them. Germline assignment: CDR1 GTSNPN and CDR2 SVGIG (reference sequence).

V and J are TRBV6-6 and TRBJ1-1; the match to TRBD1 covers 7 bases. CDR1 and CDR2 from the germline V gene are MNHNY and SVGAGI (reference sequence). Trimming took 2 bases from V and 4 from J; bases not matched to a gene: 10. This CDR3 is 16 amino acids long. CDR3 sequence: CASSYPQGDLATEAFF. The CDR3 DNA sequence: TGTGCCAGCAGTTACCCGCAGGGGGATCTTGCCACTGAAGCTTTCTTT.

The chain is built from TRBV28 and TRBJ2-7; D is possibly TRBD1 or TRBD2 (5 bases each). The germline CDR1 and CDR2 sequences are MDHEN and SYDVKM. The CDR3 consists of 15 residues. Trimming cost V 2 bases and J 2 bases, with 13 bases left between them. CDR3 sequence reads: CASSLTGQATYEQYF. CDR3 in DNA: TGTGCCAGCAGTTTAACGGGGCAGGCCACCTACGAGCAGTACTTC.

CDR3 nucleotides: TGTGCCAGCAGTACCAGAACCGGGACAGGGTCCTCTGGGGCCAACGTCCTGACTTTC. Residues: CASSTRTGTGSSGANVLTF. J is TRBJ2-6 and V is TRBV27, with 9 nucleotides matching TRBD1. CDR3 size: 19 residues. The ends lost 5 bases at V and 0 bases at J; junction bases unmatched: 11. CDR1 is MNHEY and CDR2 is SMNVEV in the germline V gene (reference sequence).

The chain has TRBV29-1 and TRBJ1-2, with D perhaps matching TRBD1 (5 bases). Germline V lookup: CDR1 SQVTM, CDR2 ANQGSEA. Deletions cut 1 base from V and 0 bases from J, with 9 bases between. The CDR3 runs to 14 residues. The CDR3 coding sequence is TGCAGCGTTGAAGGTGACAGACCTAACTATGGCTACACCTTC. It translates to CSVEGDRPNYGYTF.

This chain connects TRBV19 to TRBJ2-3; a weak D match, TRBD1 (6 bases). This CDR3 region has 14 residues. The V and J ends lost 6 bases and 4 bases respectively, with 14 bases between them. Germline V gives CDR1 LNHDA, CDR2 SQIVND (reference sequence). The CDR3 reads CASRRAGDADTQYF. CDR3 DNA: TGTGCCAGTAGACGGGCAGGGGATGCAGATACGCAGTATTTT.

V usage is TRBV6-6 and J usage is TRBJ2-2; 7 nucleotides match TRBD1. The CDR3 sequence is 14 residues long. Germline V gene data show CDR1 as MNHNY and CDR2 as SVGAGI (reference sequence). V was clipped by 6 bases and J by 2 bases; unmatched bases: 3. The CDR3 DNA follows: TGTGCCAGCAGGGGGACAGTTAACACCGGGGAGCTGTTTTTT. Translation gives CASRGTVNTGELFF.

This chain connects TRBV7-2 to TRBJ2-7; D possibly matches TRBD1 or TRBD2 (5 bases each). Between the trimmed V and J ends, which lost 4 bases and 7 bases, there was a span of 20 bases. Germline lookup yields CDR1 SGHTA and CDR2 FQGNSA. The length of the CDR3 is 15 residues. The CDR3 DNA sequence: TGTGCCAGCAGCTCCCGGGACCTGGCCTCGGGGGAGCAGTACTTC. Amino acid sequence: CASSSRDLASGEQYF.

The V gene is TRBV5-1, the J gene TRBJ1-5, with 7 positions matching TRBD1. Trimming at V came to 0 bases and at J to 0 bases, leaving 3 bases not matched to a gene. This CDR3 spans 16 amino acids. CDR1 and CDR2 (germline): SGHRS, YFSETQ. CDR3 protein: CASSLGDSNSNQPQHF. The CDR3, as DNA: TGCGCCAGCAGCTTGGGGGACAGCAATAGCAATCAGCCCCAGCATTTT.